These T cell receptor beta chains were read from a single sample in a study of blood T cell repertoires in COVID-19. The data were produced by immunoSEQ multiplex PCR, yet TCRdb's version contains in-frame clones alone and is incomplete. The profile shows some 370,000 clones, around 87% of them singletons. The source material was peripheral blood. These receptors originate from a woman in her twenties or thirties with COVID-19, enrolled during active disease. Both conserved end residues are part of each CDR3. A D gene is named only where the DNA matches it firmly. Clone sizes are given selectively: once, few, many, or a class where the clone is expanded.

v_call	d_call	clone_size	j_call	cdr3_aa	cdr3_nt
TRBV2	TRBD2	.	TRBJ2-1	CASSALAGVDEQFF	TGTGCCAGCAGTGCGCTAGCGGGAGTGGATGAGCAGTTCTTC
TRBV27	.	.	TRBJ2-7	CASSPQGGDPYEQYF	TGTGCCAGCAGTCCCCAGGGGGGTGACCCCTACGAGCAGTACTTC
TRBV6-4	TRBD2	.	TRBJ2-2	CASSERENGELFF	TGTGCCAGTTCAGAGCGGGAAAACGGGGAGCTGTTTTTT
TRBV2	.	.	TRBJ1-2	CASSEDRVYGYTF	TGTGCCAGCAGTGAAGACAGGGTCTATGGCTACACCTTC
TRBV5-6	.	.	TRBJ2-7	CASSQGQYMYEQYF	TGTGCCAGCAGCCAGGGACAATACATGTACGAGCAGTACTTC
TRBV7-9	.	.	TRBJ2-7	CASSLGPNNEQYF	TGTGCCAGCAGCCTGGGGCCTAACAACGAGCAGTACTTC
TRBV14	.	.	TRBJ2-7	CASSHGGEQYF	TGTGCCAGCAGCCACGGGGGTGAGCAGTACTTC
TRBV5-6	.	.	TRBJ1-6	CASSPPPDRDSPLHF	TGTGCCAGCAGCCCCCCGCCGGACAGAGATTCACCCCTCCACTTT
TRBV5-4	.	.	TRBJ1-1	CASNFQGQGTEAFF	TGTGCCAGCAACTTCCAGGGCCAAGGGACTGAAGCTTTCTTT
TRBV6-5	.	once	TRBJ2-3	CASSYRLSDTQYF	TGTGCCAGCAGTTACCGTCTTTCAGATACGCAGTATTTT
TRBV28	TRBD1	.	TRBJ2-3	CASSLPGTGSDTQYF	TGTGCCAGCAGTTTACCCGGGACAGGGTCGGATACGCAGTATTTT
TRBV5-1	.	few	TRBJ2-1	CASSLEEGLSNEQFF	TGCGCCAGCAGCTTGGAAGAGGGCTTAAGTAATGAGCAGTTCTTC
TRBV6-5	.	.	TRBJ1-2	CASRRALSGYTF	TGTGCCAGCCGCAGGGCCTTGAGCGGCTACACCTTC
TRBV5-6	TRBD1	.	TRBJ1-5	CASSLQDREDGNQPQHF	TGTGCCAGCAGCTTACAGGACAGGGAGGATGGCAATCAGCCCCAGCATTTT
TRBV10-2	.	few	TRBJ1-5	CASSEAGPNQPQHF	TGCGCCAGCAGTGAAGCCGGTCCCAATCAGCCCCAGCATTTT
TRBV7-2	.	.	TRBJ2-5	CASSLGPGRGETQYF	TGTGCCAGCAGCTTAGGGCCGGGACGGGGGGAGACCCAGTACTTC
TRBV5-1	TRBD1	.	TRBJ1-2	CASSLHRGYGYTF	TGCGCCAGCAGCTTGCACAGGGGCTATGGCTACACCTTC
TRBV7-2	TRBD2	.	TRBJ2-1	CASSLALAGEQFF	TGTGCCAGCAGCTTAGCCCTAGCGGGCGAGCAGTTCTTC
TRBV28	.	.	TRBJ2-1	CASSSIGAQGYNEQFF	TGTGCCAGCAGTTCTATAGGGGCCCAGGGCTACAATGAGCAGTTCTTC
TRBV6-2/TRBV6-3	.	.	TRBJ1-2	CASSFSYGYTF	TGTGCCAGCAGCTTCAGCTATGGCTACACCTTC
TRBV6-5	TRBD1	.	TRBJ2-7	CASSSGTGLREQYF	TGTGCCAGCAGCTCCGGGACAGGGCTACGCGAGCAGTACTTC
TRBV4-2	.	.	TRBJ2-6	CASSQDGSSGANVLTF	TGTGCCAGCAGCCAAGACGGGAGCTCTGGGGCCAACGTCCTGACTTTC
TRBV4-1	.	.	TRBJ1-4	CASSQGDATNEKLFF	TGCGCCAGCAGCCAGGGAGATGCAACTAATGAAAAACTGTTTTTT
TRBV11-3	TRBD2	.	TRBJ2-5	CASSSGLAGVETQYF	TGTGCCAGCAGCTCGGGACTAGCGGGAGTGGAGACCCAGTACTTC
TRBV30	TRBD1	once	TRBJ1-4	CAWRPTGGSEKLFF	TGTGCCTGGAGGCCCACAGGGGGTTCTGAAAAACTGTTTTTT
TRBV3-1/TRBV3-2	TRBD2	.	TRBJ2-7	CASSQGDGRAPEQYF	TGTGCCAGCAGCCAAGGCGACGGGAGGGCCCCCGAGCAGTACTTC
TRBV5-6	TRBD1	.	TRBJ2-1	CASSLGTGINNEQFF	TGTGCCAGCAGCTTGGGGACAGGGATCAACAATGAGCAGTTCTTC
TRBV4-1	.	once	TRBJ2-7	CASSQGGLLSSYEQYF	TGCGCCAGCAGCCAAGGGGGGCTGCTAAGCTCCTACGAGCAGTACTTC
TRBV24-1	TRBD2	.	TRBJ2-1	CATSDLGLAGGNYNEQFF	TGTGCCACCAGTGACTTGGGACTAGCGGGAGGGAATTACAATGAGCAGTTCTTC
TRBV10-1	.	once	TRBJ2-7	CASSEGGLNGPEQYF	TGCGCCAGCAGTGAAGGAGGTTTAAACGGGCCCGAGCAGTACTTC
TRBV30	.	.	TRBJ2-1	CAWSWVLGGEQFF	TGTGCCTGGAGTTGGGTTCTGGGAGGTGAGCAGTTCTTC
TRBV6-5	TRBD1	.	TRBJ1-1	CASSQGGNTEAFF	TGTGCCAGCAGCCAGGGGGGGAACACTGAAGCTTTCTTT
TRBV6-5	.	.	TRBJ2-1	CASSYGGANIHNEQFF	TGTGCCAGCAGTTACGGGGGGGCTAATATCCACAATGAGCAGTTCTTC
TRBV27	TRBD1	.	TRBJ1-1	CASRGTGEAEAFF	TGTGCCAGCAGGGGGACAGGGGAAGCTGAAGCTTTCTTT
TRBV5-1	.	.	TRBJ2-3	CASSYDRASTDTQYF	TGCGCCAGCAGCTACGACAGAGCGAGCACAGATACGCAGTATTTT
TRBV7-2	TRBD2	few	TRBJ2-1	CASSLAGGLYNEQFF	TGTGCCAGCAGCCTAGCGGGAGGCTTGTACAATGAGCAGTTCTTC
TRBV19	.	.	TRBJ1-6	CASSYLDKYNSPLHF	TGTGCCAGTAGTTATCTCGACAAGTATAATTCACCCCTCCACTTT
TRBV3-1/TRBV3-2	TRBD2	.	TRBJ2-3	CASSHSGSKDTQYF	TGTGCCAGCAGCCATAGCGGGAGTAAAGATACGCAGTATTTT
TRBV5-5	.	.	TRBJ2-7	CASTIRPQSASSYEQYF	TGTGCCAGCACCATTCGCCCCCAAAGCGCAAGCTCCTACGAGCAGTACTTC
TRBV7-2	.	.	TRBJ1-2	CASSQDKWGYTF	TGTGCCAGCAGCCAAGACAAGTGGGGCTACACCTTC
TRBV25-1	TRBD1	.	TRBJ1-2	CASSELTGDGYTF	TGTGCCAGCAGTGAGCTAACAGGGGATGGCTACACCTTC
TRBV5-6	.	.	TRBJ1-1	CASSPLRGTLPKTEAFF	TGTGCCAGCAGCCCATTAAGAGGTACCCTCCCTAAAACTGAAGCTTTCTTT
TRBV27	TRBD1	.	TRBJ1-1	CASLGGQNMNTEAFF	TGTGCCAGCCTCGGGGGACAGAACATGAACACTGAAGCTTTCTTT
TRBV19	TRBD1	.	TRBJ2-4	CASSISVIRTGLAKNIQYF	TGTGCCAGTAGTATATCCGTCATCCGGACAGGCCTAGCCAAAAACATTCAGTACTTC
TRBV5-1	TRBD2	.	TRBJ2-6	CASSLWTSGSISGANVLTF	TGCGCCAGCAGCTTGTGGACTAGCGGGAGTATATCTGGGGCCAACGTCCTGACTTTC
TRBV5-1	.	.	TRBJ2-1	CASSEGGYNEQFF	TGCGCCAGCAGTGAGGGAGGTTATAATGAGCAGTTCTTC
TRBV10-1	TRBD2	.	TRBJ2-2	CASSEVGLAGAGELFF	TGCGCCAGCAGTGAGGTTGGACTAGCGGGAGCCGGGGAGCTGTTTTTT
TRBV5-1	.	few	TRBJ2-3	CASSSSGSTDTQYF	TGCGCCAGCAGTTCAAGCGGTAGCACAGATACGCAGTATTTT
TRBV5-1	TRBD1	.	TRBJ1-4	CASSFGQGVNEKLFF	TGCGCCAGCAGCTTTGGACAGGGGGTTAATGAAAAACTGTTTTTT
TRBV2	TRBD2	.	TRBJ2-7	CASRRGLAGASYEQYF	TGTGCCAGCAGGAGAGGACTAGCGGGAGCGTCCTACGAGCAGTACTTC
TRBV6-6	.	.	TRBJ2-3	CASSPQGHTDTQYF	TGTGCCAGCTCCCCGCAGGGGCACACAGATACGCAGTATTTT
TRBV12-2	.	.	TRBJ2-3	CASRLAGTSGRPDTQYF	TGTGCAAGTCGCTTAGCTGGGACTAGCGGTCGCCCAGATACGCAGTATTTT
TRBV28	.	once	TRBJ2-5	CASTRGGKETQYF	TGTGCCAGCACCAGGGGCGGAAAAGAGACCCAGTACTTC
TRBV29-1	TRBD1	.	TRBJ2-1	CSVEELTGGNEQFF	TGCAGCGTTGAAGAGCTGACAGGGGGCAATGAGCAGTTCTTC